Following are 9 T cell receptor beta chains from one sample sequenced in a study of T-cell reconstitution after alpha-beta-depleted transplantation in children. Unique molecular identifiers were used in preparing the TCRbeta library. TCRdb used MiXCR to reprocess the PCR reads, holding one entry per CDR3 protein. Among 28,000 or so distinct CDR3 sequences, roughly a sixth were seen once, and the ten largest hold 35%. The specimen was PBMCs, mostly from graft donor cells, collected 60 days after TCRalphabeta/CD19-depleted stem cell transplant. The receptor set was obtained from a male patient aged 2-10 years who had a stem cell transplant for acute lymphoblastic leukemia, so the T cells may come from the graft donor.

This rearrangement joins TRBV19 to TRBJ1-1; D uncertain. Trimming took 3 bases from V and 5 from J, leaving 10 bases between them. Germline loops: CDR1 LNHDA, CDR2 SQIVND (reference sequence). The CDR3 runs 13 residues. DNA of the CDR3: TGTGCCAGTAGTATTGGTCGAGGGACTGAAGCTTTCTTT. Translated, it gives CASSIGRGTEAFF.

The CDR3 DNA reads as TGTGCCAGCTCCTCTCTCGGGGCAGTTCCAGAAGCTTTCTTT. It codes for CASSSLGAVPEAFF. The genes are TRBV27 and TRBJ1-1; possibly TRBD1 for D (5 bases). CDR1 is MNHEY, CDR2 SMNVEV, per germline (reference sequence). The V end lost 8 bases, the J end lost 8 bases, and 21 bases lay between the germline ends. There are 14 residues in the CDR3.

The chain recombines TRBV12-3 or TRBV12-4 with TRBJ2-5; D is unresolved. V was pared by 3 bases and J by 1 base, with 6 bases between. This CDR3 is 13 amino acids long. CDR3 sequence reads: CASSFNTQETQYF. The CDR3, as DNA: TGTGCCAGCAGTTTCAACACCCAAGAGACCCAGTACTTC.

The CDR3 is CASSDYRGRNTEAFF. The CDR3 nucleotides are TGTGCCAGCAGCGACTACAGGGGGCGGAACACTGAAGCTTTCTTT. V and J are TRBV11-1 and TRBJ1-1; TRBD1 matches 9 bases. Germline CDR1 SGHAT, CDR2 FQDESV (reference sequence). The CDR3 spans 15 residues. V lost 5 bases and J lost 1; bases outside the gene matches: 5.

This clonotype was seen ten or more times. This chain connects TRBV20-1 to TRBJ1-2; D unresolved. CDR3 length: 16 residues. Trimming removed 0 bases from V and 3 bases from J, with 17 bases in between. Germline V gene sequence: CDR1 DFQATT, CDR2 SNEGSKA (reference sequence). For the CDR3, the DNA is TGCAGTGCTAGAGACCTCCTTGGGAGGACCTACTATGGCTACACCTTC. Encoded protein: CSARDLLGRTYYGYTF.

On this clonotype itself: The limits of the CDR3 on the DNA are not certain, so only TCRdb's listed CDR3 is given. The rearrangement uses TRBV6-2 or TRBV6-3 and TRBJ2-2. The CDR3 spans 11 amino acids, including both terminal residues. Germline V CDR1 and CDR2: MNHEY, SVGEGT. The CDR3 protein is CASSSSGELFF.

This clonotype was picked up many times. V is TRBV20-1 and J is TRBJ2-2; 12 nucleotides match TRBD2. The CDR3 has 17 amino acids. CDR1 and CDR2 (germline): DFQATT, SNEGSKA (reference sequence). V dropped 2 bases and J dropped 6; count of bases not matched to a gene: 10. CDR3 in amino acids: CSARLLAGGPVPGELFF. The CDR3 DNA reads as TGCAGTGCTAGACTTCTAGCGGGAGGGCCAGTCCCCGGGGAGCTGTTTTTT.

The sample holds many counts of this clonotype. V gene TRBV20-1 combines with J gene TRBJ1-4; D gene uncertain. The length of the CDR3 is 12 residues. In germline, CDR1 is DFQATT, CDR2 SNEGSKA (reference sequence). V gave up 7 bases and J gave up 6 bases, with 12 bases separating them. DNA for the CDR3: TGCAGTGTGTCCGGGAGAGATGAAAAACTGTTTTTT. It codes for CSVSGRDEKLFF.

J is TRBJ2-2 and V is TRBV5-5; tentative D call: TRBD2 (5 bases). The CDR3 has 16 amino acids. V lost 4 bases to trimming and J lost 4 bases, with 17 bases between them. Germline loops: CDR1 SGHKS, CDR2 YYEKEE (reference sequence). The CDR3 DNA reads as TGTGCCAGCAGCCGGAGGCCGCCTAGCCTCACCGGGGAGCTGTTTTTT. Its protein is CASSRRPPSLTGELFF.